The rows below give T cell receptor beta chains drawn from one sample of a study of blood T cell repertoires in COVID-19. Data came from immunoSEQ multiplex PCR; TCRdb stores just in-frame clones and leaves some out. Of some 200,000 clones in the sample, 88% were seen once. Sequenced sample: PBMCs or T cells enriched from blood (not recorded which). These receptors all come from a woman aged 30 to 39 who had recovered from COVID-19. Each CDR3 is given with its conserved first and last residue. The order of the fields is J gene, V gene, clone size, D gene, CDR3 DNA, CDR3 protein. D genes are given only for firm matches. Size values are once, few and many counts, or a class for expanded clones, and some rows have none.

j_gene: TRBJ1-6
v_gene: TRBV12-3/TRBV12-4
abundance: NA
d_gene: NA
CDR3nt: TGTGCCAGCAGTTTCGGTAATTCACCCCTCCACTTT
CDR3aa: CASSFGNSPLHF

j_gene: TRBJ1-6
v_gene: TRBV5-8
abundance: NA
d_gene: TRBD1
CDR3nt: TGTGCCAGCAGCACCGACAGGGGAGCAAGTTCACCCCTCCACTTT
CDR3aa: CASSTDRGASSPLHF

j_gene: TRBJ2-3
v_gene: TRBV5-1
abundance: once
d_gene: TRBD2
CDR3nt: TGCGCCAGCTCGGAAGCGGGGGGCACAGATACGCAGTATTTT
CDR3aa: CASSEAGGTDTQYF

j_gene: TRBJ2-3
v_gene: TRBV4-1
abundance: NA
d_gene: TRBD1
CDR3nt: TGCGCCAGCAGCCAAGGTTTAGGACAGGGAATCCCTTCAGATACGCAGTATTTT
CDR3aa: CASSQGLGQGIPSDTQYF

j_gene: TRBJ1-4
v_gene: TRBV7-9
abundance: NA
d_gene: NA
CDR3nt: TGTGCCAGCAGCTCCGTTACTCGAGGAGAAAAACTGTTTTTT
CDR3aa: CASSSVTRGEKLFF

j_gene: TRBJ1-1
v_gene: TRBV4-3
abundance: NA
d_gene: NA
CDR3nt: TGCGCCAGCAGCCAAGATTGTTGCCGGGTTGGGGCTTTCTTT
CDR3aa: CASSQDCCRVGAFF

j_gene: TRBJ2-7
v_gene: TRBV4-1
abundance: NA
d_gene: NA
CDR3nt: TGCGCCAGCAGCCAAGTCCTGGACAGATCCGAGCAGTACTTC
CDR3aa: CASSQVLDRSEQYF

j_gene: TRBJ1-5
v_gene: TRBV2
abundance: NA
d_gene: TRBD1
CDR3nt: TGTGCCAGCAGTGAAGAGGGGTACAGGGGAATGGATCAGCCCCAGCATTTT
CDR3aa: CASSEEGYRGMDQPQHF

j_gene: TRBJ1-1
v_gene: TRBV19
abundance: NA
d_gene: TRBD1
CDR3nt: TGTGCCAGTAGGACAGGGGGAAGCACTGAAGCTTTCTTT
CDR3aa: CASRTGGSTEAFF

j_gene: TRBJ1-5
v_gene: TRBV27
abundance: NA
d_gene: NA
CDR3nt: TGTGCCAGCAGTTTAGAGGCAAGCAATCAGCCCCAGCATTTT
CDR3aa: CASSLEASNQPQHF

j_gene: TRBJ1-2
v_gene: TRBV28
abundance: NA
d_gene: TRBD1
CDR3nt: TGTGCCACCATGGGACAGGGGGAAGGCTACACCTTC
CDR3aa: CATMGQGEGYTF

j_gene: TRBJ2-7
v_gene: TRBV19
abundance: NA
d_gene: NA
CDR3nt: TGTGCCAGTAGTATGTACACATCCTACGAGCAGTACTTC
CDR3aa: CASSMYTSYEQYF

j_gene: TRBJ1-5
v_gene: TRBV5-1
abundance: NA
d_gene: NA
CDR3nt: TGCGCCAGCAGCTTGGAGGGGATTGCGTATCAGCCCCAGCATTTT
CDR3aa: CASSLEGIAYQPQHF

j_gene: TRBJ1-1
v_gene: TRBV7-9
abundance: NA
d_gene: NA
CDR3nt: TGTGCCAGCAGCTTTGCGGACACTGAAGCTTTCTTT
CDR3aa: CASSFADTEAFF

j_gene: TRBJ2-7
v_gene: TRBV19
abundance: few
d_gene: TRBD1
CDR3nt: TGTGCCAGTATGGAGGACAGGTGGTCCTACGAGCAGTACTTC
CDR3aa: CASMEDRWSYEQYF

j_gene: TRBJ1-1
v_gene: TRBV11-1
abundance: NA
d_gene: TRBD1
CDR3nt: TGTGCCAGCAGCTTGGACAGGCAGACTGAAGCTTTCTTT
CDR3aa: CASSLDRQTEAFF

j_gene: TRBJ1-4
v_gene: TRBV5-4
abundance: NA
d_gene: NA
CDR3nt: TGTGCCAGCAGCCCCCGAGGGGGAGGGAGCGAAAAACTGTTTTTT
CDR3aa: CASSPRGGGSEKLFF

j_gene: TRBJ1-1
v_gene: TRBV5-1
abundance: NA
d_gene: NA
CDR3nt: TGCGCCAGCAGCATGGACACGTGGAACACTGAAGCTTTCTTT
CDR3aa: CASSMDTWNTEAFF

j_gene: TRBJ2-1
v_gene: TRBV10-3
abundance: NA
d_gene: NA
CDR3nt: TGTGCCATCAGTGAGTCGAGGCGAAACAATGAGCAGTTCTTC
CDR3aa: CAISESRRNNEQFF

j_gene: TRBJ1-4
v_gene: TRBV7-2
abundance: NA
d_gene: TRBD1
CDR3nt: TGTGCCAGCAGCATGACAGGGGAAAGTAAAAAACTGTTTTTT
CDR3aa: CASSMTGESKKLFF

j_gene: TRBJ1-2
v_gene: TRBV10-3
abundance: NA
d_gene: TRBD1
CDR3nt: TGTGCCATCAGTGACCGGGACAGGGCCCTCGATGGCTACACCTTC
CDR3aa: CAISDRDRALDGYTF

j_gene: TRBJ2-5
v_gene: TRBV7-2
abundance: many
d_gene: NA
CDR3nt: TGTGCCAGCAGCTTAGACCTCACAGGGAAGGGAGAGGAGACCCAGTACTTC
CDR3aa: CASSLDLTGKGEETQYF

j_gene: TRBJ1-1
v_gene: TRBV29-1
abundance: NA
d_gene: NA
CDR3nt: TGCAGCGTCTACGGACGGACCTCCGGGGACACTGAAGCTTTCTTT
CDR3aa: CSVYGRTSGDTEAFF

j_gene: TRBJ1-2
v_gene: TRBV19
abundance: NA
d_gene: NA
CDR3nt: TGTGCCAGTAACCTCGGGAATAACTATGGCTACACCTTC
CDR3aa: CASNLGNNYGYTF

j_gene: TRBJ1-2
v_gene: TRBV7-2
abundance: NA
d_gene: NA
CDR3nt: TGTGCCAGCAGCTTTAGTTCCATATATGGCTACACCTTC
CDR3aa: CASSFSSIYGYTF

j_gene: TRBJ1-2
v_gene: TRBV6-6
abundance: once
d_gene: TRBD1
CDR3nt: TGTGCCAGCAGTCTGACAGGGCGATCAGATGGCTACACCTTC
CDR3aa: CASSLTGRSDGYTF

j_gene: TRBJ2-5
v_gene: TRBV12-5
abundance: NA
d_gene: NA
CDR3nt: TGTGCTAGTGGGCTTAGAGAGACCCAGTACTTC
CDR3aa: CASGLRETQYF

j_gene: TRBJ1-3
v_gene: TRBV7-6
abundance: NA
d_gene: NA
CDR3nt: TGTGCCAGCAGCTTACTCGAAGACAGGTACGACTCTGGAAACACCATATATTTT
CDR3aa: CASSLLEDRYDSGNTIYF

j_gene: TRBJ2-2
v_gene: TRBV12-3/TRBV12-4
abundance: NA
d_gene: NA
CDR3nt: TGTGCCAGCAGTGCCTCGGCCGGGGAGCTGTTTTTT
CDR3aa: CASSASAGELFF

j_gene: TRBJ1-5
v_gene: TRBV2
abundance: NA
d_gene: NA
CDR3nt: TGTGCCAGCAGAAAGGGGAACAATCAGCCCCAGCATTTT
CDR3aa: CASRKGNNQPQHF

j_gene: TRBJ1-3
v_gene: TRBV6-5
abundance: NA
d_gene: NA
CDR3nt: TGTGCCAGCAGTTACGACACGGAATCCTCTGGAAACACCATATATTTT
CDR3aa: CASSYDTESSGNTIYF

j_gene: TRBJ2-5
v_gene: TRBV5-8
abundance: NA
d_gene: TRBD2
CDR3nt: TGTGCCAGCAACCTTGGACTAGGGAGGGAGACCCAGTACTTC
CDR3aa: CASNLGLGRETQYF

j_gene: TRBJ2-2
v_gene: TRBV12-3/TRBV12-4
abundance: once
d_gene: NA
CDR3nt: TGTGCCAGCAGTCGACAGGACACCGGGGAGCTGTTTTTT
CDR3aa: CASSRQDTGELFF

j_gene: TRBJ2-7
v_gene: TRBV12-3/TRBV12-4
abundance: NA
d_gene: NA
CDR3nt: TGTGCCAGCACTAGGGGGGGTTACGAGCAGTACTTC
CDR3aa: CASTRGGYEQYF

j_gene: TRBJ2-5
v_gene: TRBV3-1/TRBV3-2
abundance: NA
d_gene: TRBD2
CDR3nt: TGTGCCAGCAGCAAGACTAGCGCAAAGACCCAGTACTTC
CDR3aa: CASSKTSAKTQYF

j_gene: TRBJ2-1
v_gene: TRBV5-1
abundance: NA
d_gene: TRBD1
CDR3nt: TGCGCCAGCAGCTTGGGACAGGGAGATGAGCAGTTCTTC
CDR3aa: CASSLGQGDEQFF

j_gene: TRBJ1-2
v_gene: TRBV7-2
abundance: NA
d_gene: NA
CDR3nt: TGTGCCAGCAGCCAAAGTGCAGAGACAGCACTGGGTTGGACCTTC
CDR3aa: CASSQSAETALGWTF

j_gene: TRBJ1-1
v_gene: TRBV12-3/TRBV12-4
abundance: once
d_gene: NA
CDR3nt: TGTGCCAGCAGTACAGGGTATGGCACTGAAGCTTTCTTT
CDR3aa: CASSTGYGTEAFF

j_gene: TRBJ2-1
v_gene: TRBV18
abundance: once
d_gene: NA
CDR3nt: TGTGCCAGCTCACCCCCTTCAGGTTCCGTGAATGAGCAGTTCTTC
CDR3aa: CASSPPSGSVNEQFF

j_gene: TRBJ1-2
v_gene: TRBV24-1
abundance: NA
d_gene: NA
CDR3nt: TGTGCCACCAGTTCAGATAACTATGGCTACACCTTC
CDR3aa: CATSSDNYGYTF

j_gene: TRBJ2-3
v_gene: TRBV7-9
abundance: NA
d_gene: TRBD2
CDR3nt: TGTGCCAGCAGCTTAGCGAGAGCGGGGGGGCCCACAGATACGCAGTATTTT
CDR3aa: CASSLARAGGPTDTQYF

j_gene: TRBJ2-1
v_gene: TRBV18
abundance: NA
d_gene: TRBD1
CDR3nt: TGTGCCAGCTCATTCGACAGGGGCAATGAGCAGTTCTTC
CDR3aa: CASSFDRGNEQFF

j_gene: TRBJ1-2
v_gene: TRBV7-9
abundance: once
d_gene: NA
CDR3nt: TGTGCCAGCACCTCAAGTCGGGGGGCTGGCTACACCTTC
CDR3aa: CASTSSRGAGYTF

j_gene: TRBJ1-1
v_gene: TRBV5-1
abundance: NA
d_gene: NA
CDR3nt: TGCGCCAGCAGCTTGGCCACAGCGAACACTGAAGCTTTCTTT
CDR3aa: CASSLATANTEAFF

j_gene: TRBJ2-1
v_gene: TRBV7-2
abundance: NA
d_gene: TRBD2
CDR3nt: TGTGCCAGCAGCTTCCGTAGACTAGCGGGGGGGATAAACAATGAGCAGTTCTTC
CDR3aa: CASSFRRLAGGINNEQFF

j_gene: TRBJ2-7
v_gene: TRBV7-8
abundance: NA
d_gene: TRBD2
CDR3nt: TGTGCCAGCAGCTATAGGCGTGGCGGGGGAGGAGGGGAGCAGTACTTC
CDR3aa: CASSYRRGGGGGEQYF